This T cell receptor (beta chain) comes out of a study of response to subunit inactivated influenza vaccine. Findings and limits, study-wide: That few new T cells are recruited by each seasonal influenza vaccination was the authors' suggestion.

This clonotype was detected only a few times. Its antigen is currently unknown. In TCRdb, the RT-PCR reads were re-called with MiXCR into one record per CDR3 protein. The table shows under 550,000 distinct CDR3 sequences, with around 8% occurring only once. The CDR3 length is 14 residues. Germline V gene lookup returns CDR1 ENHRY and CDR2 SYGVKD. Trimming removed 5 bases at V and 6 bases at J, with 13 bases between. V and J are TRBV10-3 and TRBJ2-2; no clear D. The clonotype was recovered from a man aged 50-75 years who received an inactivated influenza vaccine. Source: PBMCs from blood, taken 23 months after vaccination. The CDR3 sequence: CAISLGSGAGELFF. In DNA form, the CDR3 reads TGTGCCATCAGTCTTGGCTCTGGGGCCGGGGAGCTGTTTTTT.